This TCR beta chain was profiled in a study of T cell repertoires in ileal Crohn's disease. Across the study: Less than 45% were active smokers at surgery; median disease duration was almost 8 years. Operated complications were stricturing disease (approximately 61%) and penetrating disease (approximately 39%). Study-wide results and caveats: Mucosal expansions were suggested to be mainly CD8 T cells. Active smokers at surgery had more clonal expansions than non-smokers.

CDR3 size: 15 residues. Germline lookup yields CDR1 SGHDT and CDR2 YYEEEE. Losses at the gene ends were 7 bases for V and 1 base for J; bases not matched to a gene: 9. The method was immunoSEQ multiplex PCR; TCRdb's version includes in-frame clones alone and lacks a portion of them. Among around 15,000 clones listed, less than 85% were seen once. With respect to this clone: Its specificity is unknown.

Stated time point: inflamed ileum from the surgical specimen. The sequenced sample consisted of ileal tissue. This clonotype originated in an adult with Crohn's disease. The chain joins TRBV5-6 to TRBJ2-7; TRBD2 aligns across 9 bases. Written as DNA, the CDR3 is TGTGCCAGCCGAATATTTAGCGGGGGATCCTACGAGCAGTACTTC. It codes for CASRIFSGGSYEQYF. Full variable domain (outside the CDR3, taken from reference TRBV5-6 and TRBJ2-7): DAGVTQSPTHLIKTRGQQVTLRCSPKSGHDTVSWYQQALGQGPQFIFQYYEEEERQRGNFPDRFSGHQFPNYSSELNVNALLLGDSALYLCASRIFSGGSYEQYFGPGTRLTVT.